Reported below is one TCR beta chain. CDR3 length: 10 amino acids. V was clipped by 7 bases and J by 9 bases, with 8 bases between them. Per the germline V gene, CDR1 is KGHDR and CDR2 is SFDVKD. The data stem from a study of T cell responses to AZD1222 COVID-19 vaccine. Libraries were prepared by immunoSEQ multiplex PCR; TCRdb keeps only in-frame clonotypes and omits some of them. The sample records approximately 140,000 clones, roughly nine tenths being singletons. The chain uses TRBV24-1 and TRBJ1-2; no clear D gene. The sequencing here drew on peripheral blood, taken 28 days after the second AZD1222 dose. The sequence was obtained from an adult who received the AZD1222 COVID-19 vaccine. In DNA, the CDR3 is TGTGCCACCAGGGAAGGATGCTACACCTTC. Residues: CATREGCYTF.